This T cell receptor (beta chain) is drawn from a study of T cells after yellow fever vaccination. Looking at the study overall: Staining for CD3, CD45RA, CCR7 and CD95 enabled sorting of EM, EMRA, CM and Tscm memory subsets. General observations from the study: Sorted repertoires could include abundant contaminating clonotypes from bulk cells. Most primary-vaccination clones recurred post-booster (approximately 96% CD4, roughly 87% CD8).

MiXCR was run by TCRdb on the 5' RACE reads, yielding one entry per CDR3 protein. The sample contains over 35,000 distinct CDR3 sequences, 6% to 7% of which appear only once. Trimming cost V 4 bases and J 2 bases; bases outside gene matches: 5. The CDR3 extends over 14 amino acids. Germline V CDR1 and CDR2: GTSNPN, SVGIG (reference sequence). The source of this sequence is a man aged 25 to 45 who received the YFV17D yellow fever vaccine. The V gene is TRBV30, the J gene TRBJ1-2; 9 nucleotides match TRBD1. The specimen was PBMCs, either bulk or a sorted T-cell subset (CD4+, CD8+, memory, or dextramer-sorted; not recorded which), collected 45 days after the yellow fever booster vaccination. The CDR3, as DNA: TGTGCCTGGACACGGACAGGGGAAAACTATGGCTACACCTTC. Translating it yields CAWTRTGENYGYTF.